These T cell receptor beta chains were read from a single sample in a study of OX40 agonist ivuxolimab in advanced cancers. TCRdb's copy holds only in-frame clones and misses some; the assay was immunoSEQ multiplex PCR. The table records about 76,000 clones, roughly 86% of them present only once. The source material was CD4+ or CD8+ T cells sorted from blood, sampled in a trial of the OX40 agonist ivuxolimab. The receptors originated from an adult with an advanced solid tumor such as melanoma, head and neck, liver or kidney cancer. Both conserved end residues are part of each CDR3. Fields, in order: D gene, clone size, J gene, V gene, CDR3 DNA, CDR3 protein. A D gene is named only where the DNA matches it firmly. Some rows mark clone size as missing; the rest say once, few, many or name a class of expanded clone.

>TRBD1|.|TRBJ1-5|TRBV19
TGTGCCAGTAGTATGCAGGGGGTGAGCAATCAGCCCCAGCATTTT
CASSMQGVSNQPQHF
>.|.|TRBJ1-2|TRBV11-2
TGTGCCAGCAGCAAGACCCCCGACGTCCGAAGCTACACCTTC
CASSKTPDVRSYTF
>TRBD2|.|TRBJ2-3|TRBV5-5
TGTGCCAGCAGCTTGCTCGGACTAGCGGGCACAGATACGCAGTATTTT
CASSLLGLAGTDTQYF
>TRBD2|.|TRBJ2-1|TRBV7-3
TGTGCCAGCAGCTCGCCGGGACTAGCGGGGGCCGAGCAGTTCTTC
CASSSPGLAGAEQFF
>TRBD2|.|TRBJ2-5|TRBV7-2
TGTGCCAGCAGCGTGACCGGGACAGGGACTAGCGGGGGAGAGACCCAGTACTTC
CASSVTGTGTSGGETQYF
>TRBD1|.|TRBJ2-1|TRBV7-9
TGTGCCAGCAGCTCCCGGGACAGGTACAATGAGCAGTTCTTC
CASSSRDRYNEQFF
>TRBD1|few|TRBJ2-7|TRBV10-1
TGCGCCAGCACCAAGGACAGGGGGGCCTACGAGCAGTACTTC
CASTKDRGAYEQYF
>TRBD1|.|TRBJ2-3|TRBV28
TGTGCCAGCAGTTCCCGGGACAGGGGGCCCGCAGATACGCAGTATTTT
CASSSRDRGPADTQYF
>TRBD1|once|TRBJ2-1|TRBV28
TGTGCCAGCAGTTTAACTGACAGGGGGCACCCACACAATGAGCAGTTCTTC
CASSLTDRGHPHNEQFF
>.|.|TRBJ1-3|TRBV5-1
TGCGCCAGCAGCTTTTCGGGGGCCACTCAATCTGGAAACACCATATATTTT
CASSFSGATQSGNTIYF
>.|few|TRBJ2-3|TRBV10-3
TGTGCCATCAGTGAGTCTACAGGGAAGTCAGATACGCAGTATTTT
CAISESTGKSDTQYF
>TRBD1|.|TRBJ2-1|TRBV9
TGTGCCAGCAGCCCCCGGGACAGAACCTACAATGAGCAGTTCTTC
CASSPRDRTYNEQFF
>TRBD1|.|TRBJ1-4|TRBV5-6
TGTGCCAGCAGCTCCGCCCAGACAGGGGAAGAAAAACTGTTTTTT
CASSSAQTGEEKLFF
>TRBD1|.|TRBJ2-1|TRBV4-3
TGCGCCAGCAGCCAAAATGGACAGGGTATTGAGCAGTTCTTC
CASSQNGQGIEQFF
>.|.|TRBJ1-1|TRBV10-3
TGTGCCATCAGTGAATCAGGGGTTGATAACACTGAAGCTTTCTTT
CAISESGVDNTEAFF
>TRBD2|.|TRBJ2-1|TRBV5-4
TGTGCCAGCAGCTTTGAAACTAGCGGGAGGCTCTTC
CASSFETSGRLF
>.|few|TRBJ2-3|TRBV27
TGTGCCAGCAGAAATCCCAGGGATACGCAGTATTTT
CASRNPRDTQYF
>.|.|TRBJ2-5|TRBV6-5
TGTGCCAGCAGTTACTCAAGTCCGGAGACCCAGTACTTC
CASSYSSPETQYF
>.|.|TRBJ2-2|TRBV28
TGTGCCAGCATCGCCGAGACAGGGAACACCGGGGAGCTGTTTTTT
CASIAETGNTGELFF
>.|.|TRBJ1-3|TRBV7-9
TGTGCCAGCAGCTTAGCGGTCCGGGCTGGAAACACCATATATTTT
CASSLAVRAGNTIYF
>.|.|TRBJ2-5|TRBV28
TGTGCCAGCAGTCCTCCAAGGGTCCAAGAGACCCAGTACTTC
CASSPPRVQETQYF
>TRBD1|once|TRBJ2-7|TRBV6-5
TGTGCCAGCAGTAATCCGGGACAGGGAGTTTACGAGCAGTACTTC
CASSNPGQGVYEQYF
>.|once|TRBJ2-7|TRBV9
TGTGCCAGCAGCGTAGGTGTAGACTCCTACGAGCAGTACTTC
CASSVGVDSYEQYF
>.|.|TRBJ2-3|TRBV5-6
TGTGCCAGCAGCTTTAGGGGGACTAGCACAGATACGCAGTATTTT
CASSFRGTSTDTQYF
>.|.|TRBJ1-2|TRBV5-6
TGTGCCAGCAGCCCGGGCTTTACGGGGGGCTACACCTTC
CASSPGFTGGYTF
>.|.|TRBJ2-7|TRBV5-6
TGTGCCAGCAGCTTGGCGCAGGGTGCCGAGCAGTACTTC
CASSLAQGAEQYF
>.|.|TRBJ1-1|TRBV11-3
TGTGCCAGCAGCTTAGGACCCCCGAACACTGAAGCTTTCTTT
CASSLGPPNTEAFF
>TRBD1|.|TRBJ1-6|TRBV6-6
TGTGCCAGCAGTTCTCCGGGACAGGGCTCTTCACCCCTCCACTTT
CASSSPGQGSSPLHF
>TRBD2|.|TRBJ2-1|TRBV29-1
TGCAGCGTTCGGGGGGGACCCGTCTACAATGAGCAGTTCTTC
CSVRGGPVYNEQFF
>.|.|TRBJ1-1|TRBV6-5
TGTGCCAGCAGTTACTCGAGGCCGGCCGCTGAAGCTTTCTTT
CASSYSRPAAEAFF
>TRBD1|.|TRBJ2-2|TRBV5-4
TGTGCCAGCAGCTTGGCCAAGGGGGCTCTTGACACCGGGGAGCTGTTTTTT
CASSLAKGALDTGELFF
>.|.|TRBJ1-1|TRBV6-1
TGTGCCAGCACGGTTCAGGTCCTCCAGGGAGCTTTCTTT
CASTVQVLQGAFF
>.|.|TRBJ1-2|TRBV28
TGTGCCAGCAGTTTTGTGGGGGCCTATGGCTACACCTTC
CASSFVGAYGYTF